The next 4 T cell receptor beta chains were all read from a single sample in a study of cytomegalovirus exposure and HLA in healthy donors. A multiplex PCR was run with 60 Vbeta primers and 13 Jbeta primers. The protocol was immunoSEQ multiplex PCR, while the TCRdb copy is restricted to in-frame clones and leaves out a portion. This sample has 160,000 or so clones, with roughly 79% found just once. Sequenced material: PBMCs. All receptors derive from a woman under 30 in good health and CMV-seropositive.

The chain has TRBV2 and TRBJ2-5, with 9 bases lining up with TRBD2. The end of the DNA fits TRBJ2-7 better, so the J call may be wrong. This CDR3 has 14 residues. Germline-derived CDR1 and CDR2 are SNHLY and FYNNEI. CDR3 sequence reads: CASQQRGATYEQYF. The DNA for the CDR3 is TGTGCCAGCCAGCAGCGGGGGGCAACCTACGAGCAGTACTTC.

The V call is TRBV19, the J call TRBJ2-1, with D possibly being TRBD1 (6 bases). Germline values: CDR1 LNHDA, CDR2 SQIVND (reference sequence). The CDR3 length is 13 residues. Trimming removed 6 bases from V and 4 bases from J, with 10 bases in between. CDR3: CASSNRDYNEQFF. In DNA, the CDR3 is TGTGCCAGTAGCAACAGGGATTACAATGAGCAGTTCTTC.

CDR3 bases: TGCGCCAGCAGTAGTCTAGGTGGCTACACCTTC. It yields the protein CASSSLGGYTF. This sequence joins TRBV4-3 and TRBJ1-2; no reliable D call. The germline V and J ends were trimmed by 6 bases and 7 bases, with 9 bases remaining between them. Per the germline V gene, CDR1 is LGHNA and CDR2 is YSLEER. CDR3 size: 11 residues.

This clone was recorded a few times. In DNA, the CDR3 is TGCGCCAGCAGCTTGGCCTTGGGACAGGGTTCTTACTCACCCCTCCACTTT. Encoded protein: CASSLALGQGSYSPLHF. The V call is TRBV5-1, the J call TRBJ1-6; TRBD1 aligns across 9 bases. This CDR3 has 17 residues. Unmatched junction bases numbered 11, after V lost 0 bases and J lost 10 bases. Germline values: CDR1 SGHRS, CDR2 YFSETQ.